The 16 T cell receptor beta chains reported below all come from one sample, sequenced in a study of human T cells and chemical hapten exposure. Indicated time point: patch test 1, 2 weeks after DPC sensitization. The treatment: therapeutic diphenylcyclopropenone sensitization with weekly scalp DPC. TCRdb reprocessed the RACE reads via MiXCR and lists one record per CDR3 protein. The data hold some 380,000 distinct CDR3 sequences, with approximately 5% observed a single time. The sequencing used whole blood, collected in connection with sensitization to the hapten diphenylcyclopropenone (DPC). All receptors derive from a woman between 50 and 59 years old with alopecia areata. Some clones in this sample may be carry-over from other donors' samples.

Comment on this clonotype: Given a much more abundant clone one base away, this may be a read error. This chain links TRBV30 with TRBJ2-3; 7 bases align to TRBD1. The CDR3 extends over 15 amino acids. V gave up 5 bases and J gave up 0 bases; unmatched junction bases: 8. Germline V gene lookup returns CDR1 GTSNPN and CDR2 SVGIG (reference sequence). The CDR3 DNA reads as TGTGCCTGGGGTGCTGGACAGGCTAGCACAGATACGCAGTATTTT. The encoded protein is CAWGAGQASTDTQYF.

This clonotype showed up many times. The chain employs TRBV9 and TRBJ1-1; D is unclear. This CDR3 is 13 amino acids long. CDR1 and CDR2 from the germline V gene are SGDLS and YYNGEE. Trimming removed 0 bases at V and 9 bases at J, with 12 bases between. The DNA of the CDR3 is TGTGCCAGCAGCGTAGGTCCAGAGGGCCAAGCTTTCTTT. Amino acid sequence: CASSVGPEGQAFF.

The CDR3 coding sequence is TGTGCCAGCAACCCTCTTCCGGGACTAGCGGGTTCAGATACGCAGTATTTT. It yields the protein CASNPLPGLAGSDTQYF. The rearrangement uses TRBV6-2 or TRBV6-3 and TRBJ2-3; TRBD2 aligns across 12 bases. CDR3 length: 17 amino acids. Germline loops: CDR1 MNHEY, CDR2 SVGEGT. Unmatched junction bases numbered 12, after V lost 7 bases and J lost 4 bases.

This clonotype was seen more than once but under ten times. The chain uses TRBV6-5 and TRBJ1-1; 8 positions agree with TRBD1. The CDR3 runs 16 residues. Germline CDR1 MNHEY, CDR2 SVGAGI. J gave up 4 bases and V 2 bases, and 9 bases lay outside the gene matches. The CDR3 spells CASSYPTGQGGTEAFF. In nucleotides, the CDR3 is TGTGCCAGCAGTTACCCGACAGGACAGGGAGGCACTGAAGCTTTCTTT.

This clonotype was seen ten or more times. At one of its ends the junction is not consistent with the germline gene, which may arise from a read error. This chain joins TRBV19 and TRBJ1-1, with D tentatively TRBD1 (5 bases). The germline V gene has CDR1 LNHDA and CDR2 SQIVND (reference sequence). This CDR3 region has 13 residues. As DNA, the CDR3 is TGTGCCAGTAGTCCTCTTGGGACCCTTCGCCTCTACTTT. The encoded protein is CASSPLGTLRLYF.

This clonotype was seen at least ten times. The chain joins TRBV29-1 to TRBJ1-2; D uncertain. V was cut by 3 bases and J by 7 bases, with 12 bases left in between. CDR1 SQVTM and CDR2 ANQGSEA come from the germline V gene. The CDR3 length is 12 residues. CDR3 sequence reads: CSVETRRVGYTF. CDR3 nucleotide sequence: TGCAGCGTTGAGACCAGACGGGTTGGCTACACCTTC.

This clonotype turned up a few times. CDR3 sequence reads: CASTPGQQPQHF. Written as DNA, the CDR3 is TGTGCCAGCACCCCCGGGCAGCAGCCCCAGCATTTT. V and J are TRBV2 and TRBJ1-5; D gene ambiguous. Germline CDR1 is SNHLY and CDR2 is FYNNEI. This CDR3 is 12 amino acids long. The V and J ends lost 7 bases and 7 bases respectively, with 11 bases between them.

This clonotype was seen at least ten times. The chain combines TRBV6-5 with TRBJ2-6; no definite D call. The CDR3 sequence is 14 residues long. Germline assignment: CDR1 MNHEY and CDR2 SVGAGI. The V gene lost 5 bases and the J gene lost 0 bases, with 5 bases spanning the gap. CDR3 sequence reads: CASSQGSGANVLTF. The CDR3 DNA reads as TGTGCCAGCAGTCAAGGCTCTGGGGCCAACGTCCTGACTTTC.

In this sample, this clonotype turned up a few times. A read error is possible here, since a much larger clone lies one base away. V gene TRBV29-1 combines with J gene TRBJ1-1; no clear D. V was cut by 4 bases and J by 1 base, with 4 bases left in between. CDR3 length: 11 amino acids. Germline V CDR1 and CDR2: SQVTM, ANQGSEA. The CDR3 here is CSVVGNTEAFF. In DNA form, the CDR3 reads TGCAGCGTTGTAGGGAACACTGAAGCTTTCTTT.

This clonotype was seen at least ten times. The gene calls are TRBV29-1 and TRBJ2-7; TRBD1 agrees at 8 bases. V gave up 7 bases and J gave up 7 bases; unmatched junction bases: 6. CDR1 is SQVTM, CDR2 ANQGSEA, per germline. The length of the CDR3 is 11 residues. The chain's CDR3 is CSAQGAGEQYF. The CDR3, as DNA: TGCAGCGCTCAGGGGGCTGGGGAGCAGTACTTC.

This clonotype was recorded many times. The chain couples TRBV6-5 to TRBJ2-1; D may be TRBD1 (5 bases). This CDR3 is built from 14 residues. V lost 6 bases and J 2 bases, leaving 11 bases between the germline ends. Germline lookup yields CDR1 MNHEY and CDR2 SVGAGI. In DNA form, the CDR3 reads TGTGCCAGCAGCTACAGGAGCCCCTACAATGAGCAGTTCTTC. Translated, it gives CASSYRSPYNEQFF.

In this sample, this clonotype turned up many times. This chain uses TRBV5-1 with TRBJ2-3; TRBD2 might be the D (6 bases). V lost 3 bases and J 0 bases, leaving 17 bases between the germline ends. The germline V gene has CDR1 SGHRS and CDR2 YFSETQ. The CDR3 has 17 residues. The CDR3 nucleotides read TGCGCCAGCAGCTCTGGGGGACTGAGAACTAGCACAGATACGCAGTATTTT. Residues: CASSSGGLRTSTDTQYF.

The sample holds many counts of this clonotype. This chain links TRBV29-1 with TRBJ1-5; TRBD1 matches 8 bases. The germline gives CDR1 SQVTM, CDR2 ANQGSEA. The CDR3 spans 15 residues. The ends lost 4 bases at V and 10 bases at J; junction bases unmatched: 15. CDR3 in amino acids: CSVALGGQGRDPQHF. The DNA of the CDR3 is TGCAGCGTTGCTTTGGGCGGACAGGGAAGAGATCCCCAGCATTTT.

This chain uses TRBV5-1 with TRBJ2-5; D may be TRBD2 (5 bases). V shed 4 bases and J shed 5 bases, with 15 bases lying between them. The CDR3 runs to 14 residues. Germline lookup yields CDR1 SGHRS and CDR2 YFSETQ. Here the CDR3 reads CASSPDSGSETQYF. DNA for the CDR3: TGCGCCAGCAGCCCGGACTCGGGGTCTGAGACCCAGTACTTC.

This clonotype occurred a few times. The chain joins TRBV2 to TRBJ2-5, with a possible D match to TRBD1 (6 bases). V lost 8 bases, J lost 0 bases, and 7 bases lay in between. The CDR3 is made up of 12 amino acids. Germline V gene data show CDR1 as SNHLY and CDR2 as FYNNEI. The CDR3 DNA is TGTGCCAGCGCAGGGGACCAAGAGACCCAGTACTTC. Protein product: CASAGDQETQYF.

This clonotype was detected ten times or more. The chain carries TRBV28 and TRBJ2-7; the D is unclear. The germline V gene encodes CDR1 MDHEN and CDR2 SYDVKM. The CDR3 loop spans 13 amino acids. Deletions cut 3 bases from V and 5 bases from J, with 11 bases between. CDR3 region: CASSLRDPDEQYF. CDR3 DNA: TGTGCCAGCAGTTTGCGTGATCCGGACGAGCAGTACTTC. Full variable domain (outside the CDR3, taken from reference TRBV28 and TRBJ2-7): DVKVTQSSRYLVKRTGEKVFLECVQDMDHENMFWYRQDPGLGLRLIYFSYDVKMKEKGDIPEGYSVSREKKERFSLILESASTNQTSMYLCASSLRDPDEQYFGPGTRLTVT.